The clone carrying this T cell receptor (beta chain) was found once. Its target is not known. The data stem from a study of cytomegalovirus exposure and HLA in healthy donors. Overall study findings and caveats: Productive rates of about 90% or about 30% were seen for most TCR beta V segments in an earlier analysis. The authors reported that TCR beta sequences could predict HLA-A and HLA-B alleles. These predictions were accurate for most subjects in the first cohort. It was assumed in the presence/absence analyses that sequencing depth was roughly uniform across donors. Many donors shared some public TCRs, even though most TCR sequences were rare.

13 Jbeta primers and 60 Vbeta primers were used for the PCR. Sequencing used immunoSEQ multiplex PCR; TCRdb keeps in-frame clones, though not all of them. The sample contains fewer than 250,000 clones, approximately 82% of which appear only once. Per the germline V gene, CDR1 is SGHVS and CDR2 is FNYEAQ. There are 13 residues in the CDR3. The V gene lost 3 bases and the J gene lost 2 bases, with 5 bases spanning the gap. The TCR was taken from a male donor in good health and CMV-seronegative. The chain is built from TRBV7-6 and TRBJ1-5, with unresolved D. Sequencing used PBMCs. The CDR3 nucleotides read TGTGCCAGCAGCTTGAGAGGCAATCAGCCCCAGCATTTT. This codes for CASSLRGNQPQHF. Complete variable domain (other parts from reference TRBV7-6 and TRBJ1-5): GAGVSQSPRYKVTKRGQDVALRCDPISGHVSLYWYRQALGQGPEFLTYFNYEAQQDKSGLPNDRFSAERPEGSISTLTIQRTEQRDSAMYRCASSLRGNQPQHFGDGTRLSIL.